This T cell receptor beta chain is drawn from a study of blood T cell repertoires in COVID-19. For the study at large: The study drew acute and convalescent COVID-19 samples from the United States, Italy and Spain.

This clone was seen only a few times. The CDR3 consists of 15 residues. Germline V CDR1 and CDR2: SGHRS, YFSETQ. V was pared by 1 base and J by 7 bases, with 12 bases between. Measured with immunoSEQ multiplex PCR; TCRdb has only the in-frame clones, and not every one. The table includes 260,000 or so clones, 85% detected once. This receptor was identified in a woman in her fifties or sixties who had recovered from COVID-19. The sequenced sample consisted of PBMCs or T cells enriched from blood (not recorded which). The rearrangement joins TRBV5-1 to TRBJ1-6; a weak D match, TRBD1 (6 bases). This chain's CDR3 is CASSLLQGWNSPLHF. The CDR3 nucleotides are TGCGCCAGCAGCTTGCTACAGGGCTGGAATTCACCCCTCCACTTT. Supplemented by reference TRBV5-1 and TRBJ1-6, the full variable domain reads KAGVTQTPRYLIKTRGQQVTLSCSPISGHRSVSWYQQTPGQGLQFLFEYFSETQRNKGNFPGRFSGRQFSNSRSEMNVSTLELGDSALYLCASSLLQGWNSPLHFGNGTRLTVT.